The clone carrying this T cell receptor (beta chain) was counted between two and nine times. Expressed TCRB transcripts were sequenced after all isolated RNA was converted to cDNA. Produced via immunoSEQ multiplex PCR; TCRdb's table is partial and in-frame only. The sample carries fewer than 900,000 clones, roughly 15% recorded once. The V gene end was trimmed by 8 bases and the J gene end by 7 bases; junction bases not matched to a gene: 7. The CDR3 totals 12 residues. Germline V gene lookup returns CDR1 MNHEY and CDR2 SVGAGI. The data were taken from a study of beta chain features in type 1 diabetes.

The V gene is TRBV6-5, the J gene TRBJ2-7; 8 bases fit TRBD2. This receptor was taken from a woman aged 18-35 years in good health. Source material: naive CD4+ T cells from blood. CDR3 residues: CASAHSGGEQYF. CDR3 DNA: TGTGCCAGCGCTCACAGCGGGGGTGAGCAGTACTTC.